The 16 T cell receptor beta chains reported below all come from one sample, sequenced in a study of cytomegalovirus exposure and HLA in healthy donors (dated by TCRdb to about 2017). Library prep was done by the immunoSEQ multiplex PCR assay. TCRdb carries this immuneACCESS record with in-frame sequences only. Its versions omit some clonotypes, under half of them owing to an unresolved V gene in the studies checked, with the rest unexplained. The sample table contains 70,000 to 80,000 clones; only one count was recorded for 94% of them. The ten largest clones capture around 2.1% of the sample. Sample: PBMCs. The receptor set was obtained from a woman aged 18 to 35 in good health and CMV-seronegative.

The chain recombines TRBV10-3 with TRBJ1-1; tentative D call: TRBD1 (6 bases). V shed 0 bases and J shed 2 bases, with 10 bases lying between them. Germline-derived CDR1 and CDR2 are ENHRY and SYGVKD. This CDR3 has 15 residues. The CDR3 loop reads CAISESGHPNTEAFF. The CDR3 nucleotides are TGTGCCATCAGTGAGTCGGGACACCCAAACACTGAAGCTTTCTTT.

The rearrangement joins TRBV6-5 to TRBJ2-1; TRBD2 aligns across 12 bases. V shed 6 bases, J shed 13 bases, and the junction held 10 bases outside the gene matches. CDR1 and CDR2 (germline): MNHEY, SVGAGI. This CDR3 spans 14 amino acids. CDR3 region: CASSQTRGLAGQFF. The CDR3 bases are TGTGCCAGCAGCCAGACAAGAGGACTAGCGGGACAGTTCTTC.

The J gene is TRBJ2-2, the V gene TRBV30; possible D gene TRBD1, 6 bases. With 4 bases removed from V and 8 bases from J, the gap between germline ends came to 20 bases. The germline gives CDR1 GTSNPN, CDR2 SVGIG (reference sequence). The CDR3 has 15 amino acids. CDR3 amino acids: CAWTQIPGDWGELFF. DNA for the CDR3: TGTGCCTGGACCCAAATCCCAGGGGATTGGGGGGAGCTGTTTTTT.

This rearrangement joins TRBV29-1 to TRBJ2-3; 10 bases are a match to TRBD1. The CDR3 has 16 amino acids. The V segment lost 0 bases and the J segment 4 bases; nucleotides outside the gene matches: 7. Germline V gene data show CDR1 as SQVTM and CDR2 as ANQGSEA. The CDR3 sequence: CSVEDRGGTGADTQYF. DNA for the CDR3: TGCAGCGTTGAAGACCGGGGGGGGACAGGGGCAGATACGCAGTATTTT.

The rearrangement links TRBV7-2 to TRBJ2-7, with 7 nucleotides matching TRBD2. The junction had 7 bases not matched to a gene; V was cut back by 3 bases and J by 2 bases. Per germline, CDR1 SGHTA and CDR2 FQGNSA. There are 15 residues in the CDR3. The CDR3 loop is CASSFFRGDTYEQYF. DNA for the CDR3: TGTGCCAGCAGCTTTTTCCGGGGGGATACCTACGAGCAGTACTTC.

The DNA of the CDR3 is TGTGCCAGCTCTCCTTTACTTAGCACAGATACGCAGTATTTT. Residues: CASSPLLSTDTQYF. The chain uses TRBV18 and TRBJ2-3; D is uncertain. The CDR3 extends over 14 amino acids. V was cut by 6 bases and J by 0 bases, with 10 bases left in between. Germline assignment: CDR1 KGHSH and CDR2 LQKENI.

The chain couples TRBV2 to TRBJ2-3; TRBD2 aligns across 7 bases. J was trimmed by 5 bases and V by 3 bases; bases with no gene match: 11. CDR1 is SNHLY and CDR2 is FYNNEI in the germline V gene. This CDR3 contains 16 residues. The CDR3 region is CASSDIGGSIKDTQYF. DNA of the CDR3: TGTGCCAGCAGTGATATCGGCGGGAGTATCAAAGATACGCAGTATTTT. Full variable domain (missing parts from reference TRBV2 and TRBJ2-3): EPEVTQTPSHQVTQMGQEVILRCVPISNHLYFYWYRQILGQKVEFLVSFYNNEISEKSEIFDDQFSVERPDGSNFTLKIRSTKLEDSAMYFCASSDIGGSIKDTQYFGPGTRLTVL.

The chain carries TRBV2 and TRBJ2-7, with 10 bases that match TRBD2. The CDR3 contains 15 residues. Germline lookup yields CDR1 SNHLY and CDR2 FYNNEI. J was trimmed by 3 bases and V by 3 bases; bases with no gene match: 5. The CDR3: CASSDRTSGFYEQYF. The CDR3 coding sequence is TGTGCCAGCAGTGACCGGACTAGCGGATTCTACGAGCAGTACTTC.

V usage is TRBV5-3 and J usage is TRBJ1-2; D is possibly TRBD1 (5 bases). TRBV5-3 qualifies as an ORF whose function is uncertain. The V end was cut by 0 bases, the J end by 2 bases, with 17 bases between. CDR3 length equals 17 residues. CDR3 sequence reads: CARSLGLTRAENYGYTF. In nucleotides, the CDR3 is TGTGCCAGAAGCTTGGGCCTCACCAGGGCGGAGAACTATGGCTACACCTTC.

The rearrangement links TRBV27 to TRBJ1-1, with 8 bases matching TRBD1. J was trimmed by 4 bases and V by 4 bases; bases with no gene match: 8. This CDR3 has 15 residues. The germline CDR1 and CDR2 sequences are MNHEY and SMNVEV (reference sequence). Here the CDR3 DNA reads TGTGCCAGCAGTTCCTGGACAGGGTGGGGCACTGAAGCTTTCTTT. It translates to CASSSWTGWGTEAFF.

This clone was seen once. The chain carries TRBV7-9 and TRBJ1-4; D is possibly TRBD1 (5 bases). Looked up from germline, CDR1 is SEHNR and CDR2 is FQNEAQ (reference sequence). The CDR3 is 16 amino acids. Trimming cost V 5 bases and J 7 bases, with 20 bases left between them. CDR3 bases: TGTGCCAGCAGCCCGCCTGGGGGGTCGGGGAGTGAAAAACTGTTTTTT. It specifies CASSPPGGSGSEKLFF.

The chain couples TRBV7-9 to TRBJ2-1; 7 nucleotides line up with TRBD2. The J segment lost 8 bases and the V segment lost 3 bases, leaving 10 bases of the junction unmatched. CDR1 is SEHNR and CDR2 is FQNEAQ in the germline V gene (reference sequence). CDR3 length equals 15 residues. The CDR3 sequence: CASSLFGTTGDEQFF. Here the CDR3 DNA reads TGTGCCAGCAGCTTGTTCGGGACTACCGGCGATGAGCAGTTCTTC.

CDR3 in DNA: TGTGCCAGCAGCCGAAAAGGAGCGGGGGAGGTCGGGGAGCTGTTTTTT. This gives the protein CASSRKGAGEVGELFF. The rearrangement uses TRBV7-9 and TRBJ2-2; the match to TRBD2 covers 8 bases. Per the germline V gene, CDR1 is SEHNR and CDR2 is FQNEAQ (reference sequence). V lost 5 bases to trimming and J lost 7 bases; unmatched junction nucleotides: 12. The CDR3 is made up of 16 amino acids.

This chain connects TRBV7-2 to TRBJ2-2, with 13 bases identical to TRBD2. CDR3 length: 16 residues. CDR1 is SGHTA, CDR2 FQGNSA, per germline. V was pared by 6 bases and J by 5 bases, with 6 bases of the junction left unmatched. CDR3 nucleotide sequence: TGTGCCAGCAGACGGACTAGCGGGAGAGGGACCGGGGAGCTGTTTTTT. Translated: CASRRTSGRGTGELFF.

The chain employs TRBV7-9 and TRBJ2-3; D is undetermined. Trimming took 4 bases from V and 0 from J, leaving 17 bases between them. Germline V gene sequence: CDR1 SEHNR, CDR2 FQNEAQ (reference sequence). This CDR3 has 17 amino acids. CDR3: CASSSTVDSTSTDTQYF. The DNA for the CDR3 is TGTGCCAGCAGCTCTACCGTCGACTCCACAAGCACAGATACGCAGTATTTT. The whole variable domain, filled in from reference TRBV7-9 and TRBJ2-3, reads DTGVSQNPRHKITKRGQNVTFRCDPISEHNRLYWYRQTLGQGPEFLTYFQNEAQLEKSRLLSDRFSAERPKGSFSTLEIQRTEQGDSAMYLCASSSTVDSTSTDTQYFGPGTRLTVL.

V is TRBV9 and J is TRBJ1-1, with D possibly matching TRBD1 (6 bases). Germline V gene data show CDR1 as SGDLS and CDR2 as YYNGEE. The CDR3 runs to 13 residues. Trimming stripped 4 bases from V and 1 base from J, with 8 bases between. The CDR3 sequence is CASSLQGNTEAFF. The CDR3 bases are TGTGCCAGCAGCTTACAGGGGAACACTGAAGCTTTCTTT.